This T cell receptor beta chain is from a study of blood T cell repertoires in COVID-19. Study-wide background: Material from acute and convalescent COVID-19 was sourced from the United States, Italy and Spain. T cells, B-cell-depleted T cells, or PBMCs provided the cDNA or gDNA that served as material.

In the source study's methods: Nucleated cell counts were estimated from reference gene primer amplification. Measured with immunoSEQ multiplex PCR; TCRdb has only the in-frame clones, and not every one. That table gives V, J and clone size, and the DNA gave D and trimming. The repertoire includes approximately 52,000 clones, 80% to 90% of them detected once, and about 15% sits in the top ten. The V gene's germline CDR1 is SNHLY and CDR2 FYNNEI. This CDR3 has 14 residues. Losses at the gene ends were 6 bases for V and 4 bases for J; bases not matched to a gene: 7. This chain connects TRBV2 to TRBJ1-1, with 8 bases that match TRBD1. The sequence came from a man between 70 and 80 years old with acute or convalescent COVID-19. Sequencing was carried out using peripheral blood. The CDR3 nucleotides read TGTGCCAGCAGCATCGGACAGGGTACCACTGAAGCTTTCTTT. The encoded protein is CASSIGQGTTEAFF.